The present T cell receptor (beta chain) was sequenced within a study of shared clonotypes between healthy human individuals. Trimming left V 3 bases short and J 3 bases short, with 7 bases between. The CDR3 is 13 residues long. Germline loops: CDR1 SGHVS, CDR2 FNYEAQ. Naive CD8 isolation took CD45RO-negative cells positively selected for CCR7 and excluded terminally differentiated effector memory CD45RA+ cells. The protocol was immunoSEQ multiplex PCR, while the TCRdb copy is restricted to in-frame clones and leaves out a portion. This sample has some 800,000 clones, with around 92% found just once.

The chain employs TRBV7-6 and TRBJ2-3; no clear D. The sample taken for sequencing was naive CD8+ T cells sorted from blood. The TCR was taken from a man aged 30-40 years in good health. The CDR3 DNA sequence: TGTGCCAGCAGCTTCCTTAGAACAGATACGCAGTATTTT. Translated, it gives CASSFLRTDTQYF.